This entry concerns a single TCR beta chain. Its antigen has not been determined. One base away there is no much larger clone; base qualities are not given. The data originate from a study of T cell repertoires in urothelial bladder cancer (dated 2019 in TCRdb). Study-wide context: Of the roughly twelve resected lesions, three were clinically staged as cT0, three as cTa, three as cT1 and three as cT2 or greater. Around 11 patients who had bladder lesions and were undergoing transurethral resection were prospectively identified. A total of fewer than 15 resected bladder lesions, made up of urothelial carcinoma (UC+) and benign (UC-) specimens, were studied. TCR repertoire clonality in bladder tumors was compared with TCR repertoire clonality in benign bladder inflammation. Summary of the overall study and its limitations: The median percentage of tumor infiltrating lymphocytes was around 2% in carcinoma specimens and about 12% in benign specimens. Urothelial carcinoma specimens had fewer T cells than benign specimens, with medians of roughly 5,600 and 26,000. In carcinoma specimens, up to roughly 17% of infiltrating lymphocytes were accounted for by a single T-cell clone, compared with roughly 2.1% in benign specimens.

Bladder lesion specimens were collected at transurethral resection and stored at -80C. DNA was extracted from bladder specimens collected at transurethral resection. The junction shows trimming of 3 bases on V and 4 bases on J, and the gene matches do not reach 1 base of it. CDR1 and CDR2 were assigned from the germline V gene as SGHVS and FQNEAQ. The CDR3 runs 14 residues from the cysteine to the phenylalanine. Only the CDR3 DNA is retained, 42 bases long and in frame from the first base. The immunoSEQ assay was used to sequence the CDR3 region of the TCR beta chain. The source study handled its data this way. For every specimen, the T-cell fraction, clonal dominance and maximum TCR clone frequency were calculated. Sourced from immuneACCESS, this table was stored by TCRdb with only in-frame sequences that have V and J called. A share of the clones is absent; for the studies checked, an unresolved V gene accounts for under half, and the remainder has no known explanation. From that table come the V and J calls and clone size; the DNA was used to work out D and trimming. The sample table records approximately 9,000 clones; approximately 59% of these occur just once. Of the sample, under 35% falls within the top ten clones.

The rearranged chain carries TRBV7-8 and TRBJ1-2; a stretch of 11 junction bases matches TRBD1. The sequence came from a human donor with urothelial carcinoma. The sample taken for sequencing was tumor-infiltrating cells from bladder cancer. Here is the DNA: TGTGCCAGCAGCTTCGGGACAGGGGGCTATGGCTACACCTTC. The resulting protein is CASSFGTGGYGYTF.